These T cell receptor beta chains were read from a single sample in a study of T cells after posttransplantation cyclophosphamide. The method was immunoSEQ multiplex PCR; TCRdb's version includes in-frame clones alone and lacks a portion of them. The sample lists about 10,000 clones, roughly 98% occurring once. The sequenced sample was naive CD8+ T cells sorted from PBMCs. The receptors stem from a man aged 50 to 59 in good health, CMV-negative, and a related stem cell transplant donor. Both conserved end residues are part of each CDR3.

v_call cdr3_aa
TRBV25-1 CASSPRSWGAEAFF
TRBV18 CASSRTSPGQFF
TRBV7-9 CASSLVALISYNEQFF
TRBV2 CASSEQQRNTEAFF
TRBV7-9 CASSRPNTGELFF
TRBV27 CASSLFAGVSQETQYF
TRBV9 CASSVVGATYEQYF
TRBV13 CASSLRLARSTDTQYF
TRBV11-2 CASSLAPGLAPSTDTQYF
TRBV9 CASSVSGGYQETQYF
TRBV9 CASSARGSSTDTQYF
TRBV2 CASRAGTLGSTEAFF
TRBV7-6 CASSLVLAGVDHEQYF
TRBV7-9 CASSLGPAGELFF
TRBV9 CASSVGGREGETQYF
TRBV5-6 CASSLNPDRDGYTF
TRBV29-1 CSVPPRQGKFF
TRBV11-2 CASSLVWEGQRNAYNEQFF
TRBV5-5 CASSFSPGHLNTGELFF
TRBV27 CASRAGIGGSYNEQFF
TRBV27 CASGTGGGYSNQPQHF
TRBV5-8 CASSLGQGARDTQYF
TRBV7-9 CASSVTGGVIYEQYF
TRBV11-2 CASSPTVVRRSEKLFF
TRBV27 CASSFLQGWEQYF
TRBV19 CASSPGQGLGQPQHF
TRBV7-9 CASSLAKDRRWEKLFF
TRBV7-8 CASSPQTSGRNEQFF
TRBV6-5 CASSYEGGYNSPLHF
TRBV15 CATSDRVYEKLFF
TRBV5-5 CASSLGIGGGYQPQHF
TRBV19 CASSIDREGPQPQHF
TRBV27 CASNLAGVYNEQFF
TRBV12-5 CASAASGTVYGYTF
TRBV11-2 CASSFTGPSAYEQYF
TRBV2 CASNEDSSLNTGELFF
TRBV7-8 CASSGGLAGGSTGELFF
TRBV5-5 CASSSGQGDYNEQFF
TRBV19 CASRLTGVTEAFF
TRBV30 CAWGRDRGYEQYF
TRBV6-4 CASSAGTVGEQYF
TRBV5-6 CASSLEGRDPYEQYF
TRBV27 CASSFGISGLSQETQYF
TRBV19 CASSIGVDFGDTQYF
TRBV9 CAGSVGPDEQFF
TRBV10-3 CAISESSSGRLNEQYF